This T cell receptor beta chain was captured by sequencing in a study of lymphopenia after photon versus proton radiotherapy. As concerns this clone: Its antigen is undetermined.

General study results and limits: Authors raise, but do not show, better survival with proton therapy. After lymphocyte nadir, photon-treated repertoires showed oligoclonal expansion, especially CD8+ Temra.

Libraries were prepared by immunoSEQ multiplex PCR; TCRdb keeps only in-frame clonotypes and omits some of them. This table holds about 40,000 clones, 86% found once. Germline lookup yields CDR1 WSHSY and CDR2 SAAADI. The V and J ends lost 9 bases and 5 bases respectively, with 10 bases between them. The CDR3 totals 11 residues. This chain uses TRBV10-2 with TRBJ1-1, with no clear D. The sample here was peripheral blood, taken from a patient treated with proton-based radiotherapy. The TCR originated in a woman aged 65 to 85 with pancreatic cancer. Some clones in this sample may be carry-over from other donors' samples. The CDR3 coding sequence is TGCGCCAGTACCGGGTGGACTGAAGCTTTCTTT. Its translation: CASTGWTEAFF.